Following are 32 T cell receptor beta chains from one sample sequenced in a study of cytomegalovirus exposure and HLA in healthy donors. The PCR had 60 Vbeta and 13 Jbeta primers. Sequencing used immunoSEQ multiplex PCR; TCRdb keeps in-frame clones, though not all of them. The data contain more than 95,000 clones, about 79% of them singletons. The source material was PBMCs. The receptors were gathered from a woman between 50 and 59 years old in good health and CMV-seronegative.

V gene TRBV30 combines with J gene TRBJ2-3; 10 nucleotides line up with TRBD2. Germline-derived CDR1 and CDR2 are GTSNPN and SVGIG (reference sequence). This CDR3 region has 14 residues. The J segment lost 4 bases and the V segment lost 7 bases, leaving 8 bases of the junction unmatched. The CDR3 nucleotides are TGTGCCTCCCCTAGCGGGAGTATCGCAGATACGCAGTATTTT. This encodes CASPSGSIADTQYF.

The chain has TRBV6-1 and TRBJ2-3, with 11 bases that match TRBD1. The CDR3 is made up of 16 amino acids. The germline gives CDR1 MNHNS, CDR2 SASEGT. V lost 4 bases and J lost 5; bases outside the gene matches: 8. DNA for the CDR3: TGTGCCAGCAGTGGCCCAGGACAGGGGGCGAAAGATACGCAGTATTTT. Encoded protein: CASSGPGQGAKDTQYF.

On this clone: A junction end diverges from the germline sequence, so it may reflect a read error. The V call is TRBV7-3, the J call TRBJ2-3; tentative D call: TRBD2 (5 bases). Per germline, CDR1 SGHTA and CDR2 FQGTGA. CDR3 size: 18 residues. CDR3 bases: TGTTCCAGCAGCCCTATAGAGGGAACGGGAATCGGGACAGATACGCAGTATTTT. This codes for CSSSPIEGTGIGTDTQYF.

The chain combines TRBV5-4 with TRBJ2-7, with D possibly matching TRBD2 (6 bases). Germline CDR1 is SGHNT and CDR2 is YYREEE (reference sequence). The CDR3 loop spans 12 amino acids. V was clipped by 4 bases and J by 3 bases, with 8 bases between them. CDR3 sequence: CASSQDYYEQYF. The CDR3 DNA is TGTGCCAGCAGCCAGGACTACTACGAGCAGTACTTC. Based on the CDR3 plus reference TRBV5-4 and TRBJ2-7, the full variable domain is ETGVTQSPTHLIKTRGQQVTLRCSSQSGHNTVSWYQQALGQGPQFIFQYYREEENGRGNFPPRFSGLQFPNYSSELNVNALELDDSALYLCASSQDYYEQYFGPGTRLTVT.

The chain joins TRBV19 to TRBJ2-1; tentative D call: TRBD2 (6 bases). Germline CDR1 and CDR2: LNHDA and SQIVND (reference sequence). The CDR3 extends over 12 amino acids. The V and J ends lost 5 bases and 10 bases respectively, with 12 bases between them. CDR3 sequence (DNA): TGTGCCAGTAGTGTCCGGGGGTTGGAGCAGTTCTTC. Translated: CASSVRGLEQFF.

V gene TRBV9 combines with J gene TRBJ2-3, with TRBD1 matching over 11 bases. The CDR3 extends over 13 amino acids. The V gene end was trimmed by 3 bases and the J gene end by 9 bases; junction bases not matched to a gene: 3. Germline loops: CDR1 SGDLS, CDR2 YYNGEE. CDR3 loop: CASSGDRGSTQYF. CDR3 nucleotides: TGTGCCAGCAGCGGGGACAGGGGGTCCACGCAGTATTTT. The full variable domain, rest sourced from reference TRBV9 and TRBJ2-3, is DSGVTQTPKHLITATGQRVTLRCSPRSGDLSVYWYQQSLDQGLQFLIQYYNGEERAKGNILERFSAQQFPDLHSELNLSSLELGDSALYFCASSGDRGSTQYFGPGTRLTVL.

The rearrangement uses TRBV28 and TRBJ2-4; D gene unclear. The CDR3 extends over 13 amino acids. V lost 5 bases and J 5 bases, leaving 10 bases between the germline ends. Germline loops: CDR1 MDHEN, CDR2 SYDVKM. The CDR3 is CASSPGGENIQYF. CDR3 in DNA: TGTGCCAGCAGTCCTGGCGGCGAAAACATTCAGTACTTC. Complete variable domain (other parts from reference TRBV28 and TRBJ2-4): DVKVTQSSRYLVKRTGEKVFLECVQDMDHENMFWYRQDPGLGLRLIYFSYDVKMKEKGDIPEGYSVSREKKERFSLILESASTNQTSMYLCASSPGGENIQYFGAGTRLSVL.

This chain uses TRBV7-2 with TRBJ2-7; D may be TRBD1 (5 bases). The CDR3 contains 13 residues. Germline CDR1 and CDR2: SGHTA and FQGNSA. V lost 4 bases to trimming and J lost 6 bases, with 13 bases between them. CDR3 protein: CASSSDPGLEQYF. The CDR3, as DNA: TGTGCCAGCAGCTCCGATCCAGGGCTCGAGCAGTACTTC.

As regards this clone: Its ends do not fully match the called genes, so a read error is possible. The V gene is TRBV7-9, the J gene TRBJ1-1, with D hard to call. The V gene's germline CDR1 is SEHNR and CDR2 FQNEAQ (reference sequence). This CDR3 region has 13 residues. This CDR3 reads CSSSLSENTEAFF. The CDR3 DNA is TGTTCCAGCAGCTTATCAGAGAACACTGAAGCTTTCTTT.

The CDR3 loop is CASSLTPGTYDEQYF. For the CDR3, the DNA is TGTGCCAGCAGCCTCACGCCGGGGACTTATGATGAGCAGTACTTC. V usage is TRBV7-3 and J usage is TRBJ2-7, with D tentatively TRBD2 (6 bases). The CDR3 runs to 15 residues. The ends were cut back, 5 bases at V and 7 bases at J, with 21 bases in the middle. CDR1 is SGHTA, CDR2 FQGTGA, per germline.

The V call is TRBV19, the J call TRBJ2-5, with 8 bases lining up with TRBD1. The CDR3 has 13 amino acids. The germline CDR1 and CDR2 sequences are LNHDA and SQIVND (reference sequence). J lost 2 bases, V lost 9 bases, and 5 bases had no gene match. CDR3 bases: TGTGCCAGCGCCGGGACAGGACAAGAGACCCAGTACTTC. This encodes CASAGTGQETQYF.

The DNA of the CDR3 is TGTGCCAGCAGTTTACGGCGAGCGGGAGGGACCCAGTACTTC. Its translation: CASSLRRAGGTQYF. The J gene is TRBJ2-5, the V gene TRBV28; 9 bases align to TRBD2. The V segment lost 2 bases and the J segment 7 bases; nucleotides outside the gene matches: 5. Per the germline V gene, CDR1 is MDHEN and CDR2 is SYDVKM. The CDR3 covers 14 residues.

V is TRBV28 and J is TRBJ2-2; 12 bases agree with TRBD2. The CDR3 sequence is 16 residues long. CDR1 is MDHEN, CDR2 SYDVKM, per germline. The junction had 6 bases not matched to a gene; V was cut back by 5 bases and J by 5 bases. CDR3 sequence (DNA): TGTGCCAGCAGTAAAGGACTAGCGGGAATGACCGGGGAGCTGTTTTTT. Translating gives CASSKGLAGMTGELFF. Drawing the rest from reference TRBV28 and TRBJ2-2, the complete variable domain is DVKVTQSSRYLVKRTGEKVFLECVQDMDHENMFWYRQDPGLGLRLIYFSYDVKMKEKGDIPEGYSVSREKKERFSLILESASTNQTSMYLCASSKGLAGMTGELFFGEGSRLTVL.

This clone was detected only once. The chain has TRBV2 and TRBJ1-2; tentatively, D is TRBD1 (5 bases). The V gene lost 10 bases and the J gene lost 0 bases, with 21 bases spanning the gap. Germline V lookup: CDR1 SNHLY, CDR2 FYNNEI. The CDR3 runs to 16 residues. The CDR3 DNA follows: TGTGCCACCTCACGTGGGGCCACCCAAGCTAACTATGGCTACACCTTC. The encoded protein is CATSRGATQANYGYTF.

V is TRBV7-2 and J is TRBJ2-5; no clear D. V lost 4 bases and J lost 2, with 14 bases in between. The CDR3 runs to 15 residues. The germline V gene has CDR1 SGHTA and CDR2 FQGNSA. CDR3 DNA sequence: TGTGCCAGCAGCTCCAGGTCTGCAGAGCAAGAGACCCAGTACTTC. It is translated as CASSSRSAEQETQYF.

This chain connects TRBV28 to TRBJ2-7, with 12 nucleotides matching TRBD2. Germline V gene lookup returns CDR1 MDHEN and CDR2 SYDVKM. Trimming at V came to 9 bases and at J to 7 bases, leaving 7 bases not matched to a gene. The CDR3 loop spans 13 amino acids. The CDR3 reads CASLAGGPWEQYF. The CDR3 bases are TGTGCCAGTCTAGCGGGAGGGCCATGGGAGCAGTACTTC. Full variable domain (missing parts from reference TRBV28 and TRBJ2-7): DVKVTQSSRYLVKRTGEKVFLECVQDMDHENMFWYRQDPGLGLRLIYFSYDVKMKEKGDIPEGYSVSREKKERFSLILESASTNQTSMYLCASLAGGPWEQYFGPGTRLTVT.

The genes are TRBV14 and TRBJ2-1, with TRBD2 matching 7 bases. From germline, CDR1 is SGHDN and CDR2 FVKESK. CDR3 length equals 15 residues. The junction had 6 bases not matched to a gene; V was cut back by 1 base and J by 6 bases. The CDR3 is CASSQAGGRGNEQFF. In nucleotides, the CDR3 is TGTGCCAGCAGCCAAGCCGGGGGGAGAGGCAATGAGCAGTTCTTC.

The V call is TRBV28, the J call TRBJ1-2; 8 bases are shared with TRBD1. The germline V gene has CDR1 MDHEN and CDR2 SYDVKM. The CDR3 is 11 amino acids. The CDR3 here is CPPDRVGGYTF. CDR3 nucleotide sequence: TGTCCTCCGGACAGGGTTGGTGGCTACACCTTC.

This rearrangement joins TRBV29-1 to TRBJ2-2; the D gene is possibly TRBD2 (6 bases). CDR3 length equals 12 residues. Germline V gene sequence: CDR1 SQVTM, CDR2 ANQGSEA. CDR3 sequence: CGGREMGGELFF. Here the CDR3 DNA reads TGCGGAGGGCGGGAAATGGGCGGGGAGCTGTTTTTT.

The V and J genes are TRBV5-4 and TRBJ1-3; a possible D gene is TRBD1 (5 bases). V was pared by 3 bases and J by 4 bases, with 14 bases between. CDR3 size: 15 residues. CDR1 is SGHNT, CDR2 YYREEE, per germline (reference sequence). In DNA form, the CDR3 reads TGTGCCAGCAGCTCGCAGGGATTCGGGGGAAACACCATATATTTT. The encoded protein is CASSSQGFGGNTIYF.

This chain joins TRBV5-4 and TRBJ2-1; 7 nucleotides line up with TRBD1. The germline CDR1 and CDR2 sequences are SGHNT and YYREEE (reference sequence). V lost 3 bases to trimming and J lost 7 bases; unmatched junction nucleotides: 10. This CDR3 has 15 residues. The CDR3 reads CASSSAGTVINEQFF. The CDR3 DNA reads as TGTGCCAGCAGCTCAGCCGGGACAGTGATAAATGAGCAGTTCTTC.

This clone appeared a single time. This sequence joins TRBV29-1 and TRBJ2-7; 8 positions agree with TRBD2. The CDR3 extends over 14 amino acids. V lost 7 bases to trimming and J lost 5 bases; unmatched junction nucleotides: 13. From germline, CDR1 is SQVTM and CDR2 ANQGSEA. CDR3 sequence reads: CSGSEAGVGHEQYF. The DNA of the CDR3 is TGCAGCGGAAGCGAAGCGGGAGTTGGCCACGAGCAGTACTTC.

This clone was seen only once. The V gene is TRBV13, the J gene TRBJ1-2; 7 bases are a match to TRBD1. This CDR3 contains 14 residues. Germline trimming cut 4 bases from V and 4 bases from J; bases unmatched to any gene: 6. Looked up from germline, CDR1 is PRHDT and CDR2 is FYEKMQ (reference sequence). The CDR3 nucleotides are TGTGCCAGCAGCTCAGGGGGACACCTCTATGGCTACACCTTC. Amino acids: CASSSGGHLYGYTF.

This chain uses TRBV2 with TRBJ2-3; D may be TRBD1 (5 bases). Trimming removed 6 bases from V and 0 bases from J, with 10 bases in between. The CDR3 consists of 14 residues. Germline assignment: CDR1 SNHLY and CDR2 FYNNEI. The CDR3 here is CASSQGLSTDTQYF. In DNA, the CDR3 is TGTGCCAGCAGCCAGGGTCTTAGCACAGATACGCAGTATTTT.

This chain connects TRBV29-1 to TRBJ1-1; D is ambiguous. CDR3 size: 10 residues. The germline V gene has CDR1 SQVTM and CDR2 ANQGSEA. V was shortened by 7 bases and J by 8 bases, with 11 bases between the two germline ends. The CDR3 bases are TGCAGCGGCTCCGGGGTCGAAGCTTTCTTT. It translates to CSGSGVEAFF.

This CDR3 reads CASSSNSNSPLHF. The CDR3, as DNA: TGTGCCAGCAGTTCCAATTCAAATTCACCCCTCCACTTT. The gene calls are TRBV28 and TRBJ1-6; D call uncertain. V lost 4 bases and J lost 7, with 8 bases in between. The CDR3 extends over 13 amino acids. Germline V gene sequence: CDR1 MDHEN, CDR2 SYDVKM.

The chain couples TRBV5-8 to TRBJ2-5, with D perhaps matching TRBD1 (5 bases). V lost 4 bases to trimming and J lost 5 bases, with 9 bases between them. Germline V gene data show CDR1 as SGHTS and CDR2 as YDEGEE. There are 12 residues in the CDR3. CDR3 residues: CASSRGIETQYF. Written as DNA, the CDR3 is TGTGCCAGCAGCAGGGGTATTGAGACCCAGTACTTC. Together with reference TRBV5-8 and TRBJ2-5, the CDR3 gives the full variable domain: EAGVTQSPTHLIKTRGQQATLRCSPISGHTSVYWYQQALGLGLQFLLWYDEGEERNRGNFPPRFSGRQFPNYSSELNVNALELEDSALYLCASSRGIETQYFGPGTRLLVL.

The chain carries TRBV28 and TRBJ2-7, with D possibly matching TRBD2 (5 bases). This CDR3 comprises 14 residues. CDR1 is MDHEN and CDR2 is SYDVKM in the germline V gene. Trimming shortened V by 2 bases and J by 2 bases, and 10 bases separated the two germline ends. CDR3 in amino acids: CASSLGPGTYEQYF. The CDR3 coding sequence is TGTGCCAGCAGTTTAGGTCCGGGGACCTACGAGCAGTACTTC.

The chain employs TRBV4-3 and TRBJ1-3; TRBD1 might be the D (6 bases). Germline V CDR1 and CDR2: LGHNA, YSLEER. This CDR3 spans 14 amino acids. The germline V and J ends were trimmed by 5 bases and 4 bases, with 12 bases remaining between them. The DNA of the CDR3 is TGCGCCAGCAGCTCGGGACAAGTCGGAAACACCATATATTTT. This gives the protein CASSSGQVGNTIYF.

The gene calls are TRBV7-9 and TRBJ2-5, with TRBD1 matching 7 bases. V trimming: 5 bases; J trimming: 5 bases; junction bases outside the gene matches: 8. CDR3 size: 14 residues. Germline loops: CDR1 SEHNR, CDR2 FQNEAQ (reference sequence). CDR3 residues: CASSTNRGSETQYF. The DNA for the CDR3 is TGTGCCAGCAGCACCAACAGGGGTAGCGAGACCCAGTACTTC.

V and J are TRBV7-3 and TRBJ2-1; TRBD2 agrees at 10 bases. Germline values: CDR1 SGHTA, CDR2 FQGTGA. Trimming took 5 bases from V and 8 from J; bases not matched to a gene: 3. The CDR3 is made up of 13 amino acids. CDR3 in amino acids: CASSPLAGDEQFF. In DNA form, the CDR3 reads TGTGCCAGCAGCCCCCTAGCGGGAGATGAGCAGTTCTTC. Full variable domain (missing parts from reference TRBV7-3 and TRBJ2-1): GAGVSQTPSNKVTEKGKYVELRCDPISGHTALYWYRQSLGQGPEFLIYFQGTGAADDSGLPNDRFFAVRPEGSVSTLKIQRTERGDSAVYLCASSPLAGDEQFFGPGTRLTVL.

The count of this clone is one. The chain recombines TRBV7-2 with TRBJ2-5; 10 bases map to TRBD2. CDR1 and CDR2 from the germline V gene are SGHTA and FQGNSA. The CDR3 has 16 residues. V lost 5 bases and J lost 0; bases outside the gene matches: 6. The CDR3 DNA is TGTGCCAGCAGCCCGCGGACTAGCGGAAACCAAGAGACCCAGTACTTC. Translation gives CASSPRTSGNQETQYF.